The text below deals with one TCR beta chain. Indicated time point: peripheral blood 6 weeks after treatment start. The length of the CDR3 is 15 residues. Germline values: CDR1 SGHDT, CDR2 YYEEEE. V dropped 0 bases and J dropped 4; count of bases not matched to a gene: 2. TCRdb's copy holds only in-frame clones and misses some; the assay was immunoSEQ multiplex PCR. The sample has about 130,000 clones; about 84% are singletons. These data belong to a study of PD-L1 blockade in urothelial cancer. Across the whole study: Specimens of blood held a median count of about 150,000 T cells.

This rearrangement joins TRBV5-6 to TRBJ2-1; 9 bases match TRBD1. The source material was PBMCs, sampled around atezolizumab (anti-PD-L1) treatment. The sequence derives from a man aged 50-59 years with urothelial cancer. DNA of the CDR3: TGTGCCAGCAGCTTGGTTGGACAGGGGTACAATGAGCAGTTCTTC. It yields the protein CASSLVGQGYNEQFF.